This T cell receptor (beta chain) was identified in a study of identical twins. Study-level points and caveats: Rather than following the same donors, the conclusions depended on cross-sectional statistical analysis.

There are a few counts of this clonotype. Antigen unknown. V shed 6 bases and J shed 0 bases, with 7 bases lying between them. Germline V gene data show CDR1 as ENHRY and CDR2 as SYGVKD. The CDR3 runs 13 residues. A universal primer binding site was introduced by template switching. The final cDNA contained unique molecular identifiers. From the 5' RACE reads, TCRdb called clonotypes with MiXCR, one entry per CDR3 protein. The data contain about 890,000 distinct CDR3 sequences, approximately 13% of them singletons. The sample was also linked to a second study, of yellow fever vaccine responses in identical twins.

V gene TRBV10-3 combines with J gene TRBJ2-3; D uncertain. The sequenced sample was PBMCs. The origin of this receptor is a young woman in good health. The CDR3 is CAIRYSSTDTQYF. The CDR3 DNA reads as TGTGCCATCAGATACTCGAGCACAGATACGCAGTATTTT.